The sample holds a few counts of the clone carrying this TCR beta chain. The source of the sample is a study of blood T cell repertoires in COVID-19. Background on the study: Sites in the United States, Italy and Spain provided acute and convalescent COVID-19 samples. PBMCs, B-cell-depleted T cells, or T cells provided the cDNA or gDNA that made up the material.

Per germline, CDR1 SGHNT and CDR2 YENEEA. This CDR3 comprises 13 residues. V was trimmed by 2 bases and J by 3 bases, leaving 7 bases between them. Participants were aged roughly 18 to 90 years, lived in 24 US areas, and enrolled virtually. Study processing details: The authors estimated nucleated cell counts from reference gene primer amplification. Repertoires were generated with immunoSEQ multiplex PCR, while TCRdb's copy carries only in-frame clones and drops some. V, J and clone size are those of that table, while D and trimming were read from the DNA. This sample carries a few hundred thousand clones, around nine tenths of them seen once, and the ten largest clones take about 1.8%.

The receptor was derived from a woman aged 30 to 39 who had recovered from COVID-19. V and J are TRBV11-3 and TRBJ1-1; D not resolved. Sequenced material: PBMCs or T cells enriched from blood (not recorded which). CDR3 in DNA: TGTGCCAGCAGCTTATATTCGGACACTGAAGCTTTCTTT. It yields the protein CASSLYSDTEAFF.